This T cell receptor (beta chain) was profiled in a study of shared clonotypes between healthy human individuals. Findings and limits, study-wide: Non-shared clonotypes had lower generation probabilities than clonotypes shared by all four sorted-subset donors. Shared across a few donors were roughly 4.7% of the naive CD4 clonotypes.

Repertoires were generated with immunoSEQ multiplex PCR, while TCRdb's copy carries only in-frame clones and drops some. The sample has roughly 1,800,000 clones; about 94% are singletons. A word on this clone: Its antigen is still unknown.

The naive CD8 population came from CD45RO-negative cells selected for CCR7, without terminally differentiated effector memory CD45RA+ cells. This sequence was found in a man aged 18 to 29 in good health. Sequencing was carried out using naive CD8+ T cells sorted from blood.

The DNA for the CDR3 is TGTGCCAGCAGCCTTGGACAGGGGTGGCGTTATGGCTACACCTTC. It codes for CASSLGQGWRYGYTF. The genes are TRBV7-9 and TRBJ1-2; 9 bases line up with TRBD1. CDR3 size: 15 residues. The ends lost 5 bases at V and 5 bases at J; junction bases unmatched: 9. Looked up from germline, CDR1 is SEHNR and CDR2 is FQNEAQ (reference sequence).